This T cell receptor (beta chain) was found in a study of blood T cell repertoires in COVID-19. The wider study: Sample material is recorded as cDNA or gDNA derived from T cells, B-cell-depleted T cells, or PBMCs.

The CDR3 extends over 17 amino acids. Sequencing was performed with immunoSEQ multiplex PCR; in TCRdb, only in-frame clones are kept and a portion is missing. Found here are 65,000 to 90,000 clones, approximately 78% of them singletons; the top ten hold roughly 4.8%. The receptor was isolated from a woman of 80 years or more with active or convalescent COVID-19. V gene TRBV7-5 combines with J gene TRBJ1-2; the DNA was not compared with TRBD1, the D call given in the table. TRBV7-5 is termed a pseudogene. The sequenced sample was peripheral blood. CDR3 DNA: TGTGCCAGAAGCTTAGCGTCAGGGGCCCCGCTTAACTATGGCTACACCTTC. Its translation is CARSLASGAPLNYGYTF.